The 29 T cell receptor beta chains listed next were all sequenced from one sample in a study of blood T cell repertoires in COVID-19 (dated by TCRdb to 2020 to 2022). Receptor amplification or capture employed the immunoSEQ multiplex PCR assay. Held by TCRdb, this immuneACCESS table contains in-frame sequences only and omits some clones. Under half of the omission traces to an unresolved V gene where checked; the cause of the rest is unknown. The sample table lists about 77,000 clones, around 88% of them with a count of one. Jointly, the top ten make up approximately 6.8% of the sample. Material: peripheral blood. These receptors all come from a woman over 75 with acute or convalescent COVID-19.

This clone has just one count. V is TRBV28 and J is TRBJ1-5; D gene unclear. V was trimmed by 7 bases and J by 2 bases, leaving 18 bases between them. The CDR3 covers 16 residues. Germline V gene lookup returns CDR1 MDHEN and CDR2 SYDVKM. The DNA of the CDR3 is TGTGCCAGCACCCGCCCCGGCCGAGGAGGCAATCAGCCCCAGCATTTT. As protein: CASTRPGRGGNQPQHF.

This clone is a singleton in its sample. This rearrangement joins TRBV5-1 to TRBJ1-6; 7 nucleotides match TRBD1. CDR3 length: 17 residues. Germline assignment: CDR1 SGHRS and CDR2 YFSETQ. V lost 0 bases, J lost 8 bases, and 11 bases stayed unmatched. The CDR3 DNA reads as TGCGCCAGCAGCTTGGCCTATAGGAGGGGGCAGGATTCACCCCTCCACTTT. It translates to CASSLAYRRGQDSPLHF.

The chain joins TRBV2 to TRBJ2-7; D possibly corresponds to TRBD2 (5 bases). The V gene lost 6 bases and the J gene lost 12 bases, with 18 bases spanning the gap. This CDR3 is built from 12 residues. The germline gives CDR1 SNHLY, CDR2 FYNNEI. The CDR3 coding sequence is TGTGCCAGCAGCGGAATGTCGGGGAGAAGGTACTTC. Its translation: CASSGMSGRRYF. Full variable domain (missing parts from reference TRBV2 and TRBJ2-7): EPEVTQTPSHQVTQMGQEVILRCVPISNHLYFYWYRQILGQKVEFLVSFYNNEISEKSEIFDDQFSVERPDGSNFTLKIRSTKLEDSAMYFCASSGMSGRRYFGPGTRLTVT.

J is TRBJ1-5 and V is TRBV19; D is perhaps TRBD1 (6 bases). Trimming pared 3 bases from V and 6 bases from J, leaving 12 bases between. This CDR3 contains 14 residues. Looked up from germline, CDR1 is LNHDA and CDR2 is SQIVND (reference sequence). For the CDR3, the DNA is TGTGCCAGTAGTATCCGGGGGGCACGTCAGCCCCAGCATTTT. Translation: CASSIRGARQPQHF.

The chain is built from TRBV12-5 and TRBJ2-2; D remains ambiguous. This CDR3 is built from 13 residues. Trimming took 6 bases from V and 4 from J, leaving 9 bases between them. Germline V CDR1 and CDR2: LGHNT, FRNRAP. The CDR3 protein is CASGGFRTGELFF. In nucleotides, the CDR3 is TGTGCTAGTGGGGGCTTTCGCACCGGGGAGCTGTTTTTT.

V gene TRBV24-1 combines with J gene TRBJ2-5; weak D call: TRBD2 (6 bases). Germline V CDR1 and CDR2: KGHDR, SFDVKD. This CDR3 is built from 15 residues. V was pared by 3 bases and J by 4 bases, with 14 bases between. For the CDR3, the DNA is TGTGCCACCAGTGATCCCCGGGACTTGGGAGAGACCCAGTACTTC. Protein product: CATSDPRDLGETQYF.

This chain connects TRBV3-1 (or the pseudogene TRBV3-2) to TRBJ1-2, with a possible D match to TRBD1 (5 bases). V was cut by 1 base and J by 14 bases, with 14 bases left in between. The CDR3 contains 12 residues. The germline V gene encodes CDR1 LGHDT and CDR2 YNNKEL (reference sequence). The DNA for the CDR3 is TGTGCCAGCAGCCAAGGGCGGGGCAGGGCAACCTTC. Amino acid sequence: CASSQGRGRATF.

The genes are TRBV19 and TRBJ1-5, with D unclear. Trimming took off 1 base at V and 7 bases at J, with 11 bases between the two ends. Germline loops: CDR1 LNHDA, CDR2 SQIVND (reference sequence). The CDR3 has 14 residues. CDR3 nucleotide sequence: TGTGCCAGTAGTATAGGAGGCAGAGGGCAGCCCCAGCATTTT. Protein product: CASSIGGRGQPQHF. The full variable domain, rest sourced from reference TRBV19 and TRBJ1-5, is DGGITQSPKYLFRKEGQNVTLSCEQNLNHDAMYWYRQDPGQGLRLIYYSQIVNDFQKGDIAEGYSVSREKKESFPLTVTSAQKNPTAFYLCASSIGGRGQPQHFGDGTRLSIL.

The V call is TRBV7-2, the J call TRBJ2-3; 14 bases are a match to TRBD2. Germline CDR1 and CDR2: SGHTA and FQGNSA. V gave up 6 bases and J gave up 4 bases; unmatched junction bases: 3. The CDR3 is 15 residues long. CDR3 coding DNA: TGTGCCAGCAGGACTAGCGGGGGGGCATCAGATACGCAGTATTTT. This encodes CASRTSGGASDTQYF.

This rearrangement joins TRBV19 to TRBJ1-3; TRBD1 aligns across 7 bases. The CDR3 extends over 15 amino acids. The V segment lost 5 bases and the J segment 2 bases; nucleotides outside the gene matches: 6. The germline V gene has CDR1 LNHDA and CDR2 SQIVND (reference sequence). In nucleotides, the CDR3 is TGTGCCAGTAGTCAACAGGGGTCTACTGGAAACACCATATATTTT. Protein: CASSQQGSTGNTIYF. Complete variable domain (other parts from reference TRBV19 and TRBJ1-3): DGGITQSPKYLFRKEGQNVTLSCEQNLNHDAMYWYRQDPGQGLRLIYYSQIVNDFQKGDIAEGYSVSREKKESFPLTVTSAQKNPTAFYLCASSQQGSTGNTIYFGEGSWLTVV.

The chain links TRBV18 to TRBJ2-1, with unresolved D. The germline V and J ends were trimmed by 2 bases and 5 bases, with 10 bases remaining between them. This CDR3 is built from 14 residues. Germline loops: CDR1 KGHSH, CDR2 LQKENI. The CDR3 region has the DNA TGTGCCAGCTCACCATTTGCGAGTAACAATGAGCAGTTCTTC. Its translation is CASSPFASNNEQFF.

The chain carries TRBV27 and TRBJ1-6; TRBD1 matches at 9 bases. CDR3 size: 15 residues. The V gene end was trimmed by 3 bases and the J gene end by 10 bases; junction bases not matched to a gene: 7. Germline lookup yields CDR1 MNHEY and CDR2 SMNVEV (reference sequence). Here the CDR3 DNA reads TGTGCCAGCAGTTTCCAGGGACAGGGATACTCACCCCTCCACTTT. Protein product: CASSFQGQGYSPLHF.

The CDR3 DNA follows: TGTGCCAGCAGCGTTAGCGGGAGTCTAGAGACCCAGTACTTC. The encoded protein is CASSVSGSLETQYF. This chain joins TRBV7-3 and TRBJ2-5, with 9 positions matching TRBD2. The CDR3 runs 14 residues. Germline V gene lookup returns CDR1 SGHTA and CDR2 FQGTGA. Trimming removed 5 bases from V and 4 bases from J; junction bases left unmatched: 5.

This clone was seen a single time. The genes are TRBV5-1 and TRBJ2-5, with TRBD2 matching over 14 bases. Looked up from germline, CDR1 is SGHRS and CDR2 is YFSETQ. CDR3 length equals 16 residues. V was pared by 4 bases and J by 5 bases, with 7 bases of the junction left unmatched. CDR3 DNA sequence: TGCGCCAGCAGCCCGACTAGCGGGGGGGCTTGGGAGACCCAGTACTTC. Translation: CASSPTSGGAWETQYF.

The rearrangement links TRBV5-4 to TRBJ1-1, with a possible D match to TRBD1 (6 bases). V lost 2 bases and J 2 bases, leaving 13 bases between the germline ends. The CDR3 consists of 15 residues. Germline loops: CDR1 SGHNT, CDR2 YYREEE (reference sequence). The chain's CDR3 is CASSFEDSRNTEAFF. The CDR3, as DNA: TGTGCCAGCAGCTTCGAGGACAGTCGCAACACTGAAGCTTTCTTT.

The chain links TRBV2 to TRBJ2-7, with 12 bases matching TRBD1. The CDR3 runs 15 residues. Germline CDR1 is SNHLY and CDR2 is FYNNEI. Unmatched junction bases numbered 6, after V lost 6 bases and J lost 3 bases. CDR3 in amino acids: CASRPGQGAYYEQYF. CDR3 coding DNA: TGTGCCAGCAGGCCGGGACAGGGGGCTTACTACGAGCAGTACTTC.

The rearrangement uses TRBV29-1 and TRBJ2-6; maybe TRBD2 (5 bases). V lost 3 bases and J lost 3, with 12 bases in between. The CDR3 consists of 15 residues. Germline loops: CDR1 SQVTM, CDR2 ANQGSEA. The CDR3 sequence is CSVEPLAGGANVLTF. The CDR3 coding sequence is TGCAGCGTTGAGCCCCTAGCAGGTGGGGCCAACGTCCTGACTTTC.

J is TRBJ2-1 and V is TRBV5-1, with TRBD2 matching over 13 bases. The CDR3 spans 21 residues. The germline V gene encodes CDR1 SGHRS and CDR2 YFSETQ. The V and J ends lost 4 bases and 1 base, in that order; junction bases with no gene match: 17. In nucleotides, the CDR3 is TGCGCCAGCAGCGCCTCCGGACTAGCGGGAGATCGAGGTAGGTCCTACAATGAGCAGTTCTTC. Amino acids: CASSASGLAGDRGRSYNEQFF.

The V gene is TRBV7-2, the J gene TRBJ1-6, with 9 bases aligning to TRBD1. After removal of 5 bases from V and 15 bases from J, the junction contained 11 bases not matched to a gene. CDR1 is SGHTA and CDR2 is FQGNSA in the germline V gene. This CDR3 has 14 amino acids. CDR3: CASSTNPGTGNLHF. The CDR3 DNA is TGTGCCAGCAGCACAAACCCCGGGACAGGGAACCTCCACTTT.

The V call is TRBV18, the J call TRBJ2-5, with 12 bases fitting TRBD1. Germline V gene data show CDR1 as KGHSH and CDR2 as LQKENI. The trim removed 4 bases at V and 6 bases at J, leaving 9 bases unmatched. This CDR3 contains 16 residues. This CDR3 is CASSHPGQGAGKTQYF. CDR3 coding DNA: TGTGCCAGCTCACACCCGGGACAGGGGGCCGGGAAGACCCAGTACTTC.

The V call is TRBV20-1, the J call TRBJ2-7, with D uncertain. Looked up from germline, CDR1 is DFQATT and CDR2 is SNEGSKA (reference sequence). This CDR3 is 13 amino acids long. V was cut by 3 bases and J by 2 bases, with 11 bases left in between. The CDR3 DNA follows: TGCAGTGCTAGTTCACTATCCACCTACGAGCAGTACTTC. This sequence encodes CSASSLSTYEQYF.

The CDR3, as DNA: TGTGCCAGCTCCCCTAAGGACAGGGGGACAACAGATACGCAGTATTTT. It encodes CASSPKDRGTTDTQYF. The chain links TRBV18 to TRBJ2-3; TRBD1 agrees at 10 bases. Germline lookup yields CDR1 KGHSH and CDR2 LQKENI. CDR3 size: 16 residues. J gave up 3 bases and V 6 bases, and 9 bases lay outside the gene matches.

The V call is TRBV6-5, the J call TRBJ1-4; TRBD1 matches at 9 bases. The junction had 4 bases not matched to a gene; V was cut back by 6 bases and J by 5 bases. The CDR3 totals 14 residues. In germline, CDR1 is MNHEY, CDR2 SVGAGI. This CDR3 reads CASRGTGWNEKLFF. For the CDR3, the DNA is TGTGCCAGCAGGGGGACAGGGTGGAATGAAAAACTGTTTTTT.

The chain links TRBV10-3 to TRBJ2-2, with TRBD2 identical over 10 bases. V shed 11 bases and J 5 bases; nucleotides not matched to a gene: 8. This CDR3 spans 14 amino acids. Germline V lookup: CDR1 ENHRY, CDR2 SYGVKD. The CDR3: CASAASGRTGELFF. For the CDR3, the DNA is TGTGCCTCGGCGGCTAGCGGGAGAACCGGGGAGCTGTTTTTT.

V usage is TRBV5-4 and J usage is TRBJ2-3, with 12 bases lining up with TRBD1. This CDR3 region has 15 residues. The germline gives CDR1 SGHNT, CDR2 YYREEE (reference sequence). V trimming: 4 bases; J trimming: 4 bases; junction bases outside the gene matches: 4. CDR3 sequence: CASSRGQGAPDTQYF. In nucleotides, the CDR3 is TGTGCCAGCAGCCGGGGACAGGGGGCCCCAGATACGCAGTATTTT.

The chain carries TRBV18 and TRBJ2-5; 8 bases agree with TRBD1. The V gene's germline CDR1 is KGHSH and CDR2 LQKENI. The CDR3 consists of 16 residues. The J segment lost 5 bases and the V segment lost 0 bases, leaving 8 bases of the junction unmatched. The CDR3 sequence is CASSPPAGRGLETQYF. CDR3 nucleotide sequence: TGTGCCAGCTCACCACCGGCCGGCAGGGGGCTTGAGACCCAGTACTTC. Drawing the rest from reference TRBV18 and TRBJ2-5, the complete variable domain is NAGVMQNPRHLVRRRGQEARLRCSPMKGHSHVYWYRQLPEEGLKFMVYLQKENIIDESGMPKERFSAEFPKEGPSILRIQQVVRGDSAAYFCASSPPAGRGLETQYFGPGTRLLVL.

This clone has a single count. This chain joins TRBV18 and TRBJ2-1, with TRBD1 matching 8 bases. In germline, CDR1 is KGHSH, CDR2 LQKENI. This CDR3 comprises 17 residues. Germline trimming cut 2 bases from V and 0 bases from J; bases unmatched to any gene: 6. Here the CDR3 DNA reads TGTGCCAGCTCACCAGGGACAGGTCCCAGCTCCTACAATGAGCAGTTCTTC. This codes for CASSPGTGPSSYNEQFF.

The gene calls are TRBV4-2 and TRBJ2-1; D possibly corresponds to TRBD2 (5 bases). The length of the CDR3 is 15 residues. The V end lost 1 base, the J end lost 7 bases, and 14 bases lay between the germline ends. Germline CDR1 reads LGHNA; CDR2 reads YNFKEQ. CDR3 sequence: CASSQATMGANEQFF. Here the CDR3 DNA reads TGTGCCAGCAGCCAAGCCACCATGGGAGCGAATGAGCAGTTCTTC.

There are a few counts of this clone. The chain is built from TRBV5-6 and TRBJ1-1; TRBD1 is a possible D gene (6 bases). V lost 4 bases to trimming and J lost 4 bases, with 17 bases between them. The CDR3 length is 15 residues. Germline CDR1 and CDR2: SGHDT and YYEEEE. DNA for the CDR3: TGTGCCAGCAGCCGGCGCCAGGGGCTAGTCACTGAAGCTTTCTTT. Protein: CASSRRQGLVTEAFF.